This TCR beta chain originates from a study of T cells in Graves' hyperthyroidism and ophthalmopathy. This CDR3 has 13 residues. Germline assignment: CDR1 SGHTA and CDR2 FQGNSA. V lost 1 base to trimming and J lost 2 bases, with 6 bases between them. In patients aged 18 to 65, hyperthyroidism was newly diagnosed, with duration under 2 months. This clonotype was observed a handful of times. RNA transcripts gave rise to amplified TCR beta CDR3 regions. The HTBI primer set served for first-round RT-PCR of the TCR CDR3. One entry per CDR3 protein results from TCRdb running MiXCR on the multiplex PCR reads. This sample carries 250,000 to 350,000 distinct CDR3 sequences, 16% of them seen once, and the ten largest clones take around 34%.

The sample comprised blood. This TCR was recovered from a man aged 25-40 years with Graves' hyperthyroidism. The V and J genes are TRBV7-2 and TRBJ2-7; D gene uncertain. The CDR3 DNA sequence: TGTGCCAGCAGCTTAGTACCCGCCTACGAGCAGTACTTC. Translated, it gives CASSLVPAYEQYF.